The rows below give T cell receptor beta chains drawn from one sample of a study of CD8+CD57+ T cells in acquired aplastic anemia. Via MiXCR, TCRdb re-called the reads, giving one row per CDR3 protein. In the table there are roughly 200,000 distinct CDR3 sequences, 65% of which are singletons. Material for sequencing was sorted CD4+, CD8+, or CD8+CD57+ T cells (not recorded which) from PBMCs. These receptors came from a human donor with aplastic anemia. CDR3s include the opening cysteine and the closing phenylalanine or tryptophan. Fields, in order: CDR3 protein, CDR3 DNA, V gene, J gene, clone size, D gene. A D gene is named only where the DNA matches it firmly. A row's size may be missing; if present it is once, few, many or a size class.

CDR3: CASSYSGQGGEQYF; DNA: TGTGCCAGCAGTTACTCAGGGCAGGGTGGGGAGCAGTACTTC; V: TRBV6-5; J: TRBJ2-7; size: many; D: NA
CDR3: CATSSAGQFLNQPQHF; DNA: TGTGCCACCAGCTCAGCGGGACAGTTTTTAAATCAGCCCCAGCATTTT; V: TRBV15; J: TRBJ1-5; size: NA; D: TRBD1
CDR3: CSARLSQRATYNEQFF; DNA: TGCAGTGCTAGGCTATCGCAACGGGCCACGTACAATGAGCAGTTCTTC; V: TRBV20-1; J: TRBJ2-1; size: NA; D: NA
CDR3: CASRDRGYEQYF; DNA: TGTGCCAGTAGAGATCGGGGGTACGAGCAGTACTTC; V: TRBV19; J: TRBJ2-7; size: NA; D: NA
CDR3: CASSTQGRHSPLHF; DNA: TGTGCCAGTAGTACCCAGGGGAGACATTCACCCCTCCACTTT; V: TRBV19; J: TRBJ1-6; size: NA; D: NA
CDR3: CSARIYRGGLPEAFF; DNA: TGCAGTGCTAGAATATACAGGGGTGGGTTACCTGAAGCTTTCTTT; V: TRBV20-1; J: TRBJ1-1; size: NA; D: TRBD1
CDR3: CASSLAGIDYGYTF; DNA: TGCGCCAGCAGCTTGGCAGGGATCGACTATGGCTACACCTTC; V: TRBV5-1; J: TRBJ1-2; size: NA; D: NA
CDR3: CATRGGPTDTQYF; DNA: TGCGCCACCAGGGGGGGTCCCACAGATACGCAGTATTTT; V: TRBV5-1; J: TRBJ2-3; size: NA; D: NA
CDR3: CATSDRRGFEPQHF; DNA: TGTGCCACCAGTGATCGAAGGGGTTTCGAGCCCCAGCATTTT; V: TRBV24-1; J: TRBJ1-5; size: NA; D: NA
CDR3: CATSGLADSPDTQYF; DNA: TGTGCCACCAGTGGCCTAGCGGATTCGCCAGATACGCAGTATTTT; V: TRBV24-1; J: TRBJ2-3; size: NA; D: TRBD2
CDR3: CASSVAALAGGPSYEQYF; DNA: TGTGCCAGCAGCGTGGCTGCACTAGCGGGGGGCCCCTCCTACGAGCAGTACTTC; V: TRBV9; J: TRBJ2-7; size: once; D: TRBD2
CDR3: CATSTDSNQPQHF; DNA: TGTGCCACCAGTACGGATAGCAATCAGCCCCAGCATTTT; V: TRBV27; J: TRBJ1-5; size: NA; D: NA
CDR3: CASTGPSRETEAFF; DNA: TGTGCCAGCACGGGTCCTTCTCGAGAAACTGAAGCTTTCTTT; V: TRBV7-2; J: TRBJ1-1; size: few; D: NA
CDR3: CASSFPLEGFLNEQFF; DNA: TGTGCCAGCAGTTTCCCACTTGAGGGATTTCTAAATGAGCAGTTCTTC; V: TRBV12-3/TRBV12-4; J: TRBJ2-1; size: many; D: NA
CDR3: CASSGGPSHYGYTF; DNA: TGCGCCAGCAGCGGGGGACCCTCTCACTATGGCTACACCTTC; V: TRBV5-1; J: TRBJ1-2; size: few; D: NA
CDR3: CANSPSAVDTQYF; DNA: TGTGCCAACAGCCCCAGCGCGGTGGATACGCAGTATTTT; V: TRBV7-9; J: TRBJ2-3; size: once; D: NA
CDR3: CASSEAVRGEQYF; DNA: TGTGCCAGCAGTGAAGCGGTTAGGGGCGAGCAGTACTTC; V: TRBV6-6; J: TRBJ2-7; size: few; D: NA
CDR3: CASSLAGGVGYEQYF; DNA: TGTGCCAGCAGCTTAGCGGGAGGGGTTGGCTACGAGCAGTACTTC; V: TRBV7-6; J: TRBJ2-7; size: many; D: TRBD2
CDR3: CASLGQGIGSYNSPLHF; DNA: TGCGCCAGCCTGGGACAGGGGATAGGGTCCTATAATTCACCCCTCCACTTT; V: TRBV10-2; J: TRBJ1-6; size: NA; D: TRBD1
CDR3: CASSDGAFTDTQYF; DNA: TGCGCCAGCAGTGATGGCGCTTTCACAGATACGCAGTATTTT; V: TRBV10-2; J: TRBJ2-3; size: NA; D: NA
CDR3: CASSVVGIQGGGYTF; DNA: TGTGCCAGCAGCGTAGTTGGGATACAGGGCGGCGGCTACACCTTC; V: TRBV9; J: TRBJ1-2; size: NA; D: NA
CDR3: CATSRDQGSYEQYF; DNA: TGTGCCACCAGCAGAGATCAGGGATCCTACGAGCAGTACTTC; V: TRBV15; J: TRBJ2-7; size: NA; D: NA
CDR3: CASSVGLGEETQYF; DNA: TGTGCCAGCAGCGTAGGACTAGGGGAAGAGACCCAGTACTTC; V: TRBV9; J: TRBJ2-5; size: few; D: NA
CDR3: CASSASPTGEQYF; DNA: TGCGCCAGCAGTGCGAGCCCTACGGGGGAGCAGTACTTC; V: TRBV10-2; J: TRBJ2-7; size: NA; D: NA
CDR3: CASSQEQGPATNEKLFF; DNA: TGTGCCAGCAGCCAAGAACAGGGGCCTGCAACTAATGAAAAACTGTTTTTT; V: TRBV4-2; J: TRBJ1-4; size: few; D: TRBD1
CDR3: CASSSGSTQFF; DNA: TGTGCCAGCAGTAGCGGGAGTACGCAGTTCTTC; V: TRBV6-1; J: TRBJ2-1; size: NA; D: TRBD2
CDR3: CASSDPGRETQYF; DNA: TGCGCCAGCAGTGATCCAGGGCGGGAGACCCAGTACTTC; V: TRBV10-2; J: TRBJ2-5; size: few; D: NA
CDR3: CASSRWQPGHDLWGNQPQHF; DNA: TGTGCCAGCAGCCGGTGGCAGCCGGGACACGACCTTTGGGGCAATCAGCCCCAGCATTTT; V: TRBV5-6; J: TRBJ1-5; size: NA; D: NA
CDR3: CASSFRVGGYTF; DNA: TGTGCCAGCAGTTTTAGGGTTGGAGGCTACACCTTC; V: TRBV27; J: TRBJ1-2; size: NA; D: NA
CDR3: CASSKDYQVTEAFF; DNA: TGTGCCAGCAGCAAGGATTATCAGGTCACTGAAGCTTTCTTT; V: TRBV7-2; J: TRBJ1-1; size: NA; D: NA
CDR3: CASSSQNAEQFF; DNA: TGTGCCAGCAGCTCTCAGAATGCTGAGCAGTTCTTC; V: TRBV7-9; J: TRBJ2-1; size: few; D: NA
CDR3: CATSDLDSPQFF; DNA: TGTGCCACCAGTGATTTGGACAGCCCTCAGTTCTTC; V: TRBV24-1; J: TRBJ2-1; size: many; D: NA
CDR3: CASSDPGDTQYF; DNA: TGCGCCAGCAGTGACCCCGGGGATACGCAGTATTTT; V: TRBV10-2; J: TRBJ2-3; size: NA; D: NA
CDR3: CASSQEGDGLYEQYF; DNA: TGTGCCAGCAGCCAGGAGGGGGACGGGCTTTACGAGCAGTACTTC; V: TRBV7-3; J: TRBJ2-7; size: NA; D: NA
CDR3: CASSDSGGIQPQHF; DNA: TGTGCCAGTAGTGATTCGGGGGGGATTCAGCCCCAGCATTTT; V: TRBV19; J: TRBJ1-5; size: NA; D: NA
CDR3: CASRYSVQETQYF; DNA: TGTGCCAGCAGGTACAGCGTCCAAGAGACCCAGTACTTC; V: TRBV6-5; J: TRBJ2-5; size: NA; D: NA
CDR3: CASAGRFNQPQHF; DNA: TGTGCCAGTGCGGGACGGTTCAATCAGCCCCAGCATTTT; V: TRBV19; J: TRBJ1-5; size: NA; D: NA
CDR3: CSVSGQGRNSPLHF; DNA: TGCAGCGTTTCTGGACAGGGGCGGAATTCACCCCTCCACTTT; V: TRBV29-1; J: TRBJ1-6; size: few; D: TRBD1
CDR3: CSVPPGQENTEAFF; DNA: TGCAGCGTTCCACCGGGACAGGAGAACACTGAAGCTTTCTTT; V: TRBV29-1; J: TRBJ1-1; size: NA; D: TRBD1
CDR3: CASSFPTGSRENEQFF; DNA: TGTGCCAGCAGCTTCCCGACAGGTTCACGAGAGAATGAGCAGTTCTTC; V: TRBV13; J: TRBJ2-1; size: few; D: NA
CDR3: CSVEDPYVGLSTDTQYF; DNA: TGCAGCGTTGAAGATCCGTATGTTGGGCTGAGCACAGATACGCAGTATTTT; V: TRBV29-1; J: TRBJ2-3; size: many; D: NA
CDR3: CATTKRPWDTEAFF; DNA: TGTGCCACCACAAAGAGGCCCTGGGACACTGAAGCTTTCTTT; V: TRBV24-1; J: TRBJ1-1; size: NA; D: NA
CDR3: CATGTSGRFFGKNIQYF; DNA: TGTGCCACTGGGACTAGCGGGAGGTTCTTCGGCAAAAACATTCAGTACTTC; V: TRBV6-2/TRBV6-3; J: TRBJ2-4; size: NA; D: TRBD2
CDR3: CASSEALPRYGYEQYF; DNA: TGTGCCAGCAGTGAAGCGCTTCCCAGATATGGATACGAGCAGTACTTC; V: TRBV2; J: TRBJ2-7; size: NA; D: NA